These 25 T cell receptor beta chains came from one sample sequenced in a study of cytotoxic CD8 clonotypes in ibrutinib-treated CLL. Using immunoSEQ multiplex PCR, the repertoire was profiled, and TCRdb retains in-frame clones only, with some absent. Of more than 20,000 clones listed, 65% to 75% are singletons. Material: PBMCs, obtained before ibrutinib treatment. The receptors shown here come from a human donor with chronic lymphocytic leukemia.

This chain links TRBV5-4 with TRBJ2-3; possible D gene TRBD1, 6 bases. CDR1 SGHNT and CDR2 YYREEE come from the germline V gene (reference sequence). CDR3 size: 15 residues. Between the trimmed V and J ends, which lost 4 bases and 2 bases, there was a span of 14 bases. The CDR3 region has the DNA TGTGCCAGCAGCCTACGGACAGACCCCACAGATACGCAGTATTTT. Its protein product is CASSLRTDPTDTQYF.

This chain links TRBV6-5 with TRBJ2-1; unclear D gene. Germline loops: CDR1 MNHEY, CDR2 SVGAGI. V was clipped by 2 bases and J by 7 bases, with 3 bases between them. The CDR3 sequence is 11 residues long. The CDR3, as DNA: TGTGCCAGCAGTTACGCGAATGAGCAGTTCTTC. It encodes CASSYANEQFF.

The J gene is TRBJ2-1, the V gene TRBV28; 8 bases agree with TRBD2. Trimming at V came to 6 bases and at J to 0 bases, leaving 10 bases not matched to a gene. The CDR3 runs 17 residues. Looked up from germline, CDR1 is MDHEN and CDR2 is SYDVKM. CDR3: CASRTLAVSSSYNEQFF. CDR3 in DNA: TGTGCCAGCAGAACACTAGCGGTCTCTAGCTCCTACAATGAGCAGTTCTTC.

The chain joins TRBV27 to TRBJ2-3, with D hard to call. The CDR3 has 16 amino acids. Germline-derived CDR1 and CDR2 are MNHEY and SMNVEV (reference sequence). The V gene lost 6 bases and the J gene lost 0 bases, with 16 bases spanning the gap. This CDR3 is CASRPYPTFSTDTQYF. The CDR3, as DNA: TGTGCCAGCAGACCCTACCCGACCTTTAGCACAGATACGCAGTATTTT.

The table lists this clone with a few counts. This chain connects TRBV11-3 to TRBJ2-2, with TRBD1 matching 9 bases. Per germline, CDR1 SGHNT and CDR2 YENEEA. The junction had 5 bases not matched to a gene; V was cut back by 4 bases and J by 5 bases. There are 15 residues in the CDR3. The CDR3 bases are TGTGCCAGCAGCTCCGGGACAGGGTATACCGGGGAGCTGTTTTTT. It codes for CASSSGTGYTGELFF.

V and J are TRBV7-3 and TRBJ2-1; 12 nucleotides agree with TRBD2. The CDR3 extends over 17 amino acids. V trimming: 4 bases; J trimming: 6 bases; junction bases outside the gene matches: 10. Looked up from germline, CDR1 is SGHTA and CDR2 is FQGTGA. In DNA form, the CDR3 reads TGTGCCAGCAGCTCGACGGGTCTAGCGGGAGGGATCAATGAGCAGTTCTTC. This encodes CASSSTGLAGGINEQFF.

Only one count was recorded for this clone. This chain uses TRBV28 with TRBJ2-7; a possible D gene is TRBD2 (7 bases). CDR1 and CDR2 from the germline V gene are MDHEN and SYDVKM. V gave up 6 bases and J gave up 2 bases, with 17 bases separating them. There are 15 residues in the CDR3. CDR3 amino acids: CASRPRGADTYEQYF. The CDR3 DNA sequence: TGTGCCAGCAGGCCCCGGGGGGCCGATACCTACGAGCAGTACTTC.

The count of this clone is one. V usage is TRBV6-6 and J usage is TRBJ1-5; D is unresolved. V was pared by 6 bases and J by 4 bases, with 7 bases between. Germline CDR1 reads MNHNY; CDR2 reads SVGAGI (reference sequence). The CDR3 spans 12 residues. The CDR3 reads CASRPTNQPQHF. CDR3 DNA sequence: TGTGCCAGCAGACCTACTAATCAGCCCCAGCATTTT.

This clone was picked up a small number of times. The J gene is TRBJ2-1, the V gene TRBV7-6; D possibly uses TRBD1 or TRBD2 (5 bases each). CDR3 length equals 14 residues. Germline values: CDR1 SGHVS, CDR2 FNYEAQ. V gave up 4 bases and J gave up 7 bases, with 14 bases separating them. CDR3 bases: TGTGCCAGCAGCTCGACTCTTGGGGGAAATGAGCAGTTCTTC. This sequence encodes CASSSTLGGNEQFF.

The rearrangement uses TRBV7-9 and TRBJ2-5; D may be TRBD1 or TRBD2 (5 bases each). V dropped 2 bases and J dropped 5 bases, with 15 bases sitting between them. CDR1 SEHNR and CDR2 FQNEAQ come from the germline V gene (reference sequence). CDR3 length: 15 residues. The CDR3 region has the DNA TGTGCCAGCAGCTTACGGTTTGGGGGAGTGGAGACCCAGTACTTC. Protein sequence: CASSLRFGGVETQYF.

The chain is built from TRBV7-2 and TRBJ2-5, with no clear D. This CDR3 comprises 13 residues. V lost 1 base, J lost 5 bases, and 8 bases lay in between. From germline, CDR1 is SGHTA and CDR2 FQGNSA. The CDR3 nucleotides read TGTGCCAGCAGCTTAGGTCGCGACGAGACCCAGTACTTC. It yields the protein CASSLGRDETQYF.

V is TRBV28 and J is TRBJ2-5; 9 bases fit TRBD1. CDR3 length equals 15 residues. The V gene end was trimmed by 5 bases and the J gene end by 3 bases; junction bases not matched to a gene: 7. Germline CDR1 and CDR2: MDHEN and SYDVKM. In DNA, the CDR3 is TGTGCCAGCAGTCCTGACGACAGGGGGAAAGAGACCCAGTACTTC. Amino acid sequence: CASSPDDRGKETQYF. Looking up the rest from reference TRBV28 and TRBJ2-5 gives the full variable domain: DVKVTQSSRYLVKRTGEKVFLECVQDMDHENMFWYRQDPGLGLRLIYFSYDVKMKEKGDIPEGYSVSREKKERFSLILESASTNQTSMYLCASSPDDRGKETQYFGPGTRLLVL.

This clone was found once. The V and J genes are TRBV5-1 and TRBJ2-1; 7 positions match TRBD1. This CDR3 contains 15 residues. The V gene's germline CDR1 is SGHRS and CDR2 YFSETQ. V was clipped by 2 bases and J by 3 bases; unmatched bases: 5. As DNA, the CDR3 is TGCGCCAGCAGCTTCACAGGGGTGGGCTACAATGAGCAGTTCTTC. It yields the protein CASSFTGVGYNEQFF. The whole variable domain, remainder taken from reference TRBV5-1 and TRBJ2-1, is KAGVTQTPRYLIKTRGQQVTLSCSPISGHRSVSWYQQTPGQGLQFLFEYFSETQRNKGNFPGRFSGRQFSNSRSEMNVSTLELGDSALYLCASSFTGVGYNEQFFGPGTRLTVL.

The chain recombines TRBV2 with TRBJ2-5; no clear D gene. The J call may not be correct, given that the DNA end is closer to TRBJ2-7. The CDR3 totals 12 residues. In germline, CDR1 is SNHLY, CDR2 FYNNEI. CDR3 region: CASNRTGYEQYF. The CDR3 coding sequence is TGTGCCAGCAACCGAACGGGCTACGAGCAGTACTTC.

This chain uses TRBV4-2 with TRBJ2-7, with TRBD2 matching over 8 bases. V was clipped by 0 bases and J by 0 bases; unmatched bases: 7. Germline loops: CDR1 LGHNA, CDR2 YNFKEQ. The CDR3 extends over 17 amino acids. This CDR3 is CASSQESSGASSYEQYF. Written as DNA, the CDR3 is TGTGCCAGCAGCCAAGAGAGTAGCGGGGCGAGCTCCTACGAGCAGTACTTC.

V gene TRBV4-3 combines with J gene TRBJ2-2; no firm D call. From germline, CDR1 is LGHNA and CDR2 YSLEER. This CDR3 has 14 residues. Trimming pared 2 bases from V and 1 base from J, leaving 5 bases between. The CDR3 reads CASSQMMNTGELFF. In nucleotides, the CDR3 is TGCGCCAGCAGCCAAATGATGAACACCGGGGAGCTGTTTTTT.

The chain joins TRBV7-8 to TRBJ2-3; TRBD2 might be the D (7 bases). The V end lost 5 bases, the J end lost 3 bases, and 21 bases lay between the germline ends. Germline lookup yields CDR1 SGHVS and CDR2 FQNEAQ. The CDR3 spans 17 residues. The CDR3 loop reads CASSVGGGGRGTDTQYF. CDR3 nucleotides: TGTGCCAGCAGCGTCGGCGGCGGGGGCCGAGGGACAGATACGCAGTATTTT.

By its share, this clone is medium-sized. The gene calls are TRBV7-2 and TRBJ2-7; possibly TRBD2 for D (5 bases). The germline CDR1 and CDR2 sequences are SGHTA and FQGNSA. Trimming removed 5 bases at V and 2 bases at J, with 13 bases between. The CDR3 is 14 residues long. CDR3 in amino acids: CASSRGLSAYEQYF. The CDR3 DNA sequence: TGTGCCAGCAGCCGCGGGCTTTCAGCCTACGAGCAGTACTTC.

V and J are TRBV28 and TRBJ2-2; TRBD2 is a possible D gene (6 bases). The CDR3 has 15 residues. Trimming cost V 7 bases and J 2 bases, with 14 bases left between them. CDR1 MDHEN and CDR2 SYDVKM come from the germline V gene. CDR3 nucleotides: TGTGCCAGCACCTCCATGACTAGAAACACCGGGGAGCTGTTTTTT. It translates to CASTSMTRNTGELFF. Drawing the rest from reference TRBV28 and TRBJ2-2, the complete variable domain is DVKVTQSSRYLVKRTGEKVFLECVQDMDHENMFWYRQDPGLGLRLIYFSYDVKMKEKGDIPEGYSVSREKKERFSLILESASTNQTSMYLCASTSMTRNTGELFFGEGSRLTVL.

J is TRBJ2-7 and V is TRBV12-5; D perhaps matches TRBD1 (5 bases). The CDR3 has 14 amino acids. The germline V gene has CDR1 LGHNT and CDR2 FRNRAP. Trimming took 5 bases from V and 1 from J, leaving 12 bases between them. CDR3 sequence: CASGPTRVSYEQYF. CDR3 DNA sequence: TGTGCTAGTGGTCCTACCAGGGTTTCCTACGAGCAGTACTTC. The full variable domain, with the rest looked up from reference TRBV12-5 and TRBJ2-7, is DARVTQTPRHKVTEMGQEVTMRCQPILGHNTVFWYRQTMMQGLELLAYFRNRAPLDDSGMPKDRFSAEMPDATLATLKIQPSEPRDSAVYFCASGPTRVSYEQYFGPGTRLTVT.

In its sample, this clone was seen once. V and J are TRBV11-2 and TRBJ2-7, with D unclear. The ends were cut back, 1 base at V and 6 bases at J, with 19 bases in the middle. There are 16 residues in the CDR3. CDR1 and CDR2 from the germline V gene are SGHAT and FQNNGV. CDR3 in amino acids: CASSLGLGFLTLEQYF. Written as DNA, the CDR3 is TGTGCCAGCAGCTTAGGACTGGGTTTTTTAACCCTCGAGCAGTACTTC.

The rearrangement links TRBV19 to TRBJ2-7, with D hard to call. V lost 4 bases and J lost 3, with 16 bases in between. The CDR3 covers 15 residues. The germline gives CDR1 LNHDA, CDR2 SQIVND (reference sequence). CDR3 coding DNA: TGTGCCAGTAGTAGTGGACGGGCCCAGGACTACGAGCAGTACTTC. Its protein is CASSSGRAQDYEQYF.

V is TRBV29-1 and J is TRBJ2-6; tentative D call: TRBD1 (5 bases). The V end lost 3 bases, the J end lost 4 bases, and 7 bases lay between the germline ends. The CDR3 has 13 amino acids. Per germline, CDR1 SQVTM and CDR2 ANQGSEA. For the CDR3, the DNA is TGCAGCGTTGAGGGGCTCGGGGCCAACGTCCTGACTTTC. Encoded protein: CSVEGLGANVLTF.

J is TRBJ2-1 and V is TRBV28; D remains ambiguous. Germline CDR1 and CDR2: MDHEN and SYDVKM. With 9 bases removed from V and 0 bases from J, the gap between germline ends came to 18 bases. The CDR3 spans 16 residues. CDR3 nucleotide sequence: TGTGCCAGTTCCGGAGTAGTCCACCGCTCCTACAATGAGCAGTTCTTC. This encodes CASSGVVHRSYNEQFF.

The chain employs TRBV27 and TRBJ2-5; D is perhaps TRBD1 (6 bases). Germline V CDR1 and CDR2: MNHEY, SMNVEV (reference sequence). Between the trimmed V and J ends, which lost 6 bases and 5 bases, there was a span of 13 bases. The CDR3 loop spans 13 amino acids. CDR3 DNA sequence: TGTGCCAGCAGGGCAGGGGTTCTGGAGACCCAGTACTTC. The encoded protein is CASRAGVLETQYF.